Shown below are 8 T cell receptor beta chains from a single sample sequenced in a study of shared clonotypes between healthy human individuals. Naive CD8 cells, CD45RO-negative and positively selected for CCR7, excluded terminally differentiated effector memory CD45RA+ cells. Libraries were prepared by immunoSEQ multiplex PCR; TCRdb keeps only in-frame clonotypes and omits some of them. The sample includes hundreds of thousands of clones, roughly 96% of them seen just once. Sequences were obtained from naive CD8+ T cells sorted from blood. These receptors all come from a woman aged 30 to 39 in good health.

In this sample, this clone turned up once. Other DNA sequences in this sample translate to the same CDR3. The chain has TRBV9 and TRBJ2-1; D remains ambiguous. The length of the CDR3 is 15 residues. Germline V gene lookup returns CDR1 SGDLS and CDR2 YYNGEE. Deletions cut 0 bases from V and 0 bases from J, with 7 bases between. The CDR3, as DNA: TGTGCCAGCAGCGTAGCGGTGAGCTCCTACAATGAGCAGTTCTTC. Translating gives CASSVAVSSYNEQFF.

This clone came up a few times. V is TRBV15 and J is TRBJ1-2; 9 bases are a match to TRBD1. This CDR3 region has 17 residues. Germline V gene lookup returns CDR1 LNHNV and CDR2 YYDKDF (reference sequence). V shed 3 bases, J shed 8 bases, and the junction held 16 bases outside the gene matches. The CDR3 DNA reads TGTGCCACCAGCAGCCTTCGGGTGAGGACAGGGGTGGACGGCTACACCTTC. It is translated as CATSSLRVRTGVDGYTF.

Remarks on this clone: The sample has other DNA sequences that encode this CDR3 too. The chain recombines TRBV28 with TRBJ1-1, with D hard to call. This CDR3 region has 12 residues. Trimming took 3 bases from V and 4 from J, leaving 6 bases between them. Germline lookup yields CDR1 MDHEN and CDR2 SYDVKM. CDR3 sequence: CASSLGATEAFF. CDR3 coding DNA: TGTGCCAGCAGTTTGGGAGCCACTGAAGCTTTCTTT.

The sample holds a few counts of this clone. The genes are TRBV6-1 and TRBJ1-1, with D maybe TRBD1 (6 bases). The CDR3 consists of 12 residues. V was cut by 4 bases and J by 11 bases, with 14 bases left in between. CDR1 MNHNS and CDR2 SASEGT come from the germline V gene. The CDR3 protein is CASSGGAGVAFF. The CDR3 DNA is TGTGCCAGCAGTGGGGGGGCGGGTGTGGCTTTCTTT.

The CDR3 protein is CASSSNGVEQYF. The CDR3 bases are TGTGCCAGCAGTTCGAATGGGGTCGAGCAGTACTTC. This rearrangement joins TRBV27 to TRBJ2-7; D remains unclear. The germline gives CDR1 MNHEY, CDR2 SMNVEV (reference sequence). This CDR3 region has 12 residues. Trimming shortened V by 4 bases and J by 6 bases, and 10 bases separated the two germline ends.

The chain employs TRBV29-1 and TRBJ2-1, with 8 bases matching TRBD2. The germline V gene has CDR1 SQVTM and CDR2 ANQGSEA. After removal of 1 base from V and 10 bases from J, the junction contained 6 bases not matched to a gene. The CDR3 spans 13 residues. CDR3 region: CSVEGREVGEQFF. In DNA form, the CDR3 reads TGCAGCGTTGAAGGGCGGGAGGTAGGCGAGCAGTTCTTC.

This rearrangement joins TRBV11-3 to TRBJ2-2; weak D call: TRBD2 (6 bases). Germline-derived CDR1 and CDR2 are SGHNT and YENEEA. The CDR3 consists of 13 residues. Trimming cost V 4 bases and J 7 bases, with 10 bases left between them. CDR3 loop: CASSSTSRGELFF. The DNA for the CDR3 is TGTGCCAGCAGCTCAACTAGCCGCGGGGAGCTGTTTTTT.

The V call is TRBV28, the J call TRBJ2-7; D is uncertain. V was shortened by 3 bases and J by 6 bases, with 15 bases between the two germline ends. CDR3 length equals 14 residues. Germline lookup yields CDR1 MDHEN and CDR2 SYDVKM. CDR3 nucleotides: TGTGCCAGCAGTTTTTCGCGGTTCGTAGGCGAGCAGTACTTC. Translation: CASSFSRFVGEQYF.